This TCR beta chain originates from a study of blood T cell repertoires in COVID-19. Study in general: Italy, Spain and the United States were the sources of the convalescent and acute COVID-19 samples. Sources were T cells, B-cell-depleted T cells, or PBMCs; the material itself was cDNA or gDNA.

Using immunoSEQ multiplex PCR, the repertoire was profiled, and TCRdb retains in-frame clones only, with some absent. The repertoire consists of more than 250,000 clones, with around 87% occurring once and the leading ten covering approximately 2%. Per germline, CDR1 DFQATT and CDR2 SNEGSKA (reference sequence). Trimming took 3 bases from V and 5 from J; bases not matched to a gene: 10. The CDR3 has 15 amino acids. The sample was peripheral blood. This clonotype was obtained from a woman in her thirties who had recovered from COVID-19. The chain uses TRBV20-1 and TRBJ2-5; TRBD2 agrees at 9 bases. CDR3 sequence reads: CSASFVSGSRETQYF. The CDR3 region has the DNA TGCAGTGCTAGTTTCGTTAGCGGGAGCAGGGAGACCCAGTACTTC.